Sequencing of this T cell receptor beta chain was carried out in a study of CD8+CD57+ T cells in acquired aplastic anemia. The germline V gene encodes CDR1 MNHEY and CDR2 SMNVEV (reference sequence). The germline V and J ends were trimmed by 7 bases and 3 bases, with 15 bases remaining between them. This CDR3 spans 14 amino acids. The patients chosen for sequencing had shown expansion of CD8+CD57+ cells (detected by flow cytometry). None of the patients had been given any therapy when their blood was sampled. According to the study, genomic DNA was the template for TCR beta VDJ and CDR3 profiling. TCRdb re-called the reads through MiXCR, storing one row per CDR3 protein. The sample consists of around 430,000 distinct CDR3 sequences, more than 25% of them appearing once.

The rearrangement uses TRBV27 and TRBJ1-1; D perhaps matches TRBD1 (6 bases). The source is a human donor with aplastic anemia. The sequenced sample consisted of sorted CD4+, CD8+, or CD8+CD57+ T cells (not recorded which) from PBMCs. CDR3 amino acids: CASIRLQGDTEAFF. The CDR3 DNA reads TGTGCCAGCATTCGGTTACAGGGTGACACTGAAGCTTTCTTT.